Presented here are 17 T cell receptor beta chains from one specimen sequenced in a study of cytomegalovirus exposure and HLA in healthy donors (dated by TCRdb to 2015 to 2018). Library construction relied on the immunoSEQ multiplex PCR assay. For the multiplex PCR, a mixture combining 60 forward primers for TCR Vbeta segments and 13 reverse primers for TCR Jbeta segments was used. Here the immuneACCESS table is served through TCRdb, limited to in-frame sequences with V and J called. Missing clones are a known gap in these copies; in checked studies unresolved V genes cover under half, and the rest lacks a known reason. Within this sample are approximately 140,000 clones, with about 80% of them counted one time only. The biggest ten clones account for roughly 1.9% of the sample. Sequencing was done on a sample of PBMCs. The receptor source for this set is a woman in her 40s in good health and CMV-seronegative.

In DNA form, the CDR3 reads TGTGCCAGCAGCAAAGACACCTACGAGCAGTACTTC. It specifies CASSKDTYEQYF. The rearrangement joins TRBV7-2 to TRBJ2-7; D call uncertain. The CDR3 extends over 12 amino acids. V lost 5 bases to trimming and J lost 2 bases, with 7 bases between them. In germline, CDR1 is SGHTA, CDR2 FQGNSA.

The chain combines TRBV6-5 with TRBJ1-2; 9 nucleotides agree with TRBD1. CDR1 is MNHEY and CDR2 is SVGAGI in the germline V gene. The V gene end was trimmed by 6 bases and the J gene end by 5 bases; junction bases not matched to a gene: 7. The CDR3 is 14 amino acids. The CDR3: CASRRQGEEYGYTF. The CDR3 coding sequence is TGTGCCAGCAGGAGACAGGGGGAGGAATATGGCTACACCTTC.

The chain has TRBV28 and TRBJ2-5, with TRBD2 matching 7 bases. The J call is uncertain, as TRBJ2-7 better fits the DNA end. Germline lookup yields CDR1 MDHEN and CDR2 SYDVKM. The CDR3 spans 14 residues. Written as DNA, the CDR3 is TGTGCCAGCAGTTTAAGCGGGGTAACCAACGAGCAGTACTTC. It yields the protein CASSLSGVTNEQYF.

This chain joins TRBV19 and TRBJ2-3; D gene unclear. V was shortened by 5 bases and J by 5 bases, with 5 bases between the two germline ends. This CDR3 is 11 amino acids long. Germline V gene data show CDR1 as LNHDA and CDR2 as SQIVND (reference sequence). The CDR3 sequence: CASSAGDTQYF. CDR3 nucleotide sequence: TGTGCCAGTAGTGCAGGAGATACGCAGTATTTT.

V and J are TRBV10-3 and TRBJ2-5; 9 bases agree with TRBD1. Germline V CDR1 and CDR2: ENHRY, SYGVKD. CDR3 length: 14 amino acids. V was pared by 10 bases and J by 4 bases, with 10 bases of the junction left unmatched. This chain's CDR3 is CATRGQGAAETQYF. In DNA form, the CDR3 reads TGTGCCACTAGGGGACAGGGAGCTGCAGAGACCCAGTACTTC.

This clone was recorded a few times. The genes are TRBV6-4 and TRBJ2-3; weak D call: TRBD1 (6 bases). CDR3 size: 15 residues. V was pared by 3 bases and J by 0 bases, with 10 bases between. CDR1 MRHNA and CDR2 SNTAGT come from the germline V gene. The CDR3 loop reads CASSDRRGSTDTQYF. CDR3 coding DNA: TGTGCCAGCAGTGATCGAAGGGGGAGCACAGATACGCAGTATTTT.

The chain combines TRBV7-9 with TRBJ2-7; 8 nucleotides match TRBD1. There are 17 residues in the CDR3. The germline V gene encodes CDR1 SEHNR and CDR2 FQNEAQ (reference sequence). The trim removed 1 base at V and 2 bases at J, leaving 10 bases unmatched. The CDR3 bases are TGTGCCAGCAGCTTAGGGCCGGACAGGGATGAGACCTACGAGCAGTACTTC. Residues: CASSLGPDRDETYEQYF.

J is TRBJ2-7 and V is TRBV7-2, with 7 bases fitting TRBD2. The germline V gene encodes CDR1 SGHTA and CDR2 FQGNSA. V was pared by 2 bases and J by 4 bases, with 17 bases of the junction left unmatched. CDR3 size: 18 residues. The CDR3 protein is CASSLYNGGWGLSYEQYF. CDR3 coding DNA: TGTGCCAGCAGCTTATATAATGGGGGTTGGGGACTATCTTACGAGCAGTACTTC.

The DNA for the CDR3 is TGTGCCAGCAGCTCCCGTAGAGCTAACTATGGCTACACCTTC. Residues: CASSSRRANYGYTF. The V call is TRBV27, the J call TRBJ1-2; D gene ambiguous. Trimming shortened V by 6 bases and J by 0 bases, and 11 bases separated the two germline ends. Germline V gene lookup returns CDR1 MNHEY and CDR2 SMNVEV (reference sequence). The CDR3 is 14 amino acids.

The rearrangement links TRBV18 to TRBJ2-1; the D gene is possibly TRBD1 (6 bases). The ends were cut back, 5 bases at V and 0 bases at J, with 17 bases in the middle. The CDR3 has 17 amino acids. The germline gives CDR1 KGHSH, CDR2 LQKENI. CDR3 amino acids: CASSRTRGQSSYNEQFF. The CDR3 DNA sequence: TGTGCCAGCTCAAGGACGAGAGGACAGAGCTCCTACAATGAGCAGTTCTTC.

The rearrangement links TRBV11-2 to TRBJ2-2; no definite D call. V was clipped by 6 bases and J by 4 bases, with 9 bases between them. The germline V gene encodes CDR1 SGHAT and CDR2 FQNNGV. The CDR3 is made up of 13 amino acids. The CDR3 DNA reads TGTGCCAGCAGTCTTACGGTCACCGGGGAGCTGTTTTTT. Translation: CASSLTVTGELFF. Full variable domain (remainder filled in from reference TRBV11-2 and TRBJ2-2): EAGVAQSPRYKIIEKRQSVAFWCNPISGHATLYWYQQILGQGPKLLIQFQNNGVVDDSQLPKDRFSAERLKGVDSTLKIQPAKLEDSAVYLCASSLTVTGELFFGEGSRLTVL.

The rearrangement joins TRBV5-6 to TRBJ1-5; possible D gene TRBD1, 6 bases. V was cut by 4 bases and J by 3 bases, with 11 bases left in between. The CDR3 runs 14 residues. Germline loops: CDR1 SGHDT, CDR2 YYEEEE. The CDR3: CASSRGQNNQPQHF. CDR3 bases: TGTGCCAGCAGCCGAGGACAGAACAATCAGCCCCAGCATTTT. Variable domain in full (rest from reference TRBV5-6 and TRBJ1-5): DAGVTQSPTHLIKTRGQQVTLRCSPKSGHDTVSWYQQALGQGPQFIFQYYEEEERQRGNFPDRFSGHQFPNYSSELNVNALLLGDSALYLCASSRGQNNQPQHFGDGTRLSIL.

DNA for the CDR3: TGTGCCAGCAGCCAAGTAAGGACAGGTGCGGATAGAGAGACCCAGTACTTC. Protein: CASSQVRTGADRETQYF. The rearrangement links TRBV4-2 to TRBJ2-5; TRBD1 matches 7 bases. This CDR3 has 17 amino acids. Trimming removed 1 base from V and 4 bases from J; junction bases left unmatched: 12. Germline CDR1 is LGHNA and CDR2 is YNFKEQ.

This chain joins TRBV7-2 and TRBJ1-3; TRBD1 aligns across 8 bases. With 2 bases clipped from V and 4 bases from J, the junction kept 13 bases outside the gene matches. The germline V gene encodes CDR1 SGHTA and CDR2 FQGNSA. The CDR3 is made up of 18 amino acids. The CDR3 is CASSLSPGGYLSGNTIYF. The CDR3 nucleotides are TGTGCCAGCAGCTTATCCCCAGGGGGCTATTTATCCGGAAACACCATATATTTT. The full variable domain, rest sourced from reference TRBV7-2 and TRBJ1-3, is GAGVSQSPSNKVTEKGKDVELRCDPISGHTALYWYRQSLGQGLEFLIYFQGNSAPDKSGLPSDRFSAERTGGSVSTLTIQRTQQEDSAVYLCASSLSPGGYLSGNTIYFGEGSWLTVV.

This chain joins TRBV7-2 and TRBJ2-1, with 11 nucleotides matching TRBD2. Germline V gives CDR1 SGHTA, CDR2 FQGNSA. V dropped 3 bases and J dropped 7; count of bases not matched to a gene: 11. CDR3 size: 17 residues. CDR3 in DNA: TGTGCCAGCAGCTTGTCTTCCGGGACTAGCGGTATGAATGAGCAGTTCTTC. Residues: CASSLSSGTSGMNEQFF.

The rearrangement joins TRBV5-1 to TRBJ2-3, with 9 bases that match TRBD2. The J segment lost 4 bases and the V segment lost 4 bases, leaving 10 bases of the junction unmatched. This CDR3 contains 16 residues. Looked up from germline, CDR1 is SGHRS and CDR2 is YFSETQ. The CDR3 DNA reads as TGCGCCAGCAGCATTCTTGCGGGAGGGCCCCCAGATACGCAGTATTTT. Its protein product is CASSILAGGPPDTQYF.

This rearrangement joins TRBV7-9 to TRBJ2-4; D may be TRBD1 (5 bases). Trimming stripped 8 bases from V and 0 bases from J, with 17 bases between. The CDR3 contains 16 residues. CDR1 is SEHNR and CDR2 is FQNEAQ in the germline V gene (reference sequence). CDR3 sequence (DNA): TGTGCCAGCGAAATTGGGCAGGGCCTAGCCAAAAACATTCAGTACTTC. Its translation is CASEIGQGLAKNIQYF. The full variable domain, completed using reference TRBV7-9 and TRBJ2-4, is DTGVSQNPRHKITKRGQNVTFRCDPISEHNRLYWYRQTLGQGPEFLTYFQNEAQLEKSRLLSDRFSAERPKGSFSTLEIQRTEQGDSAMYLCASEIGQGLAKNIQYFGAGTRLSVL.